What follows are 16 T cell receptor beta chains derived from one specimen sequenced in a study of blood T cell repertoires in COVID-19. Libraries were prepared by immunoSEQ multiplex PCR; TCRdb keeps only in-frame clonotypes and omits some of them. The sample lists around 160,000 clones, about 86% occurring once. Sequenced: peripheral blood. The receptors were sampled from a man in his 60s with acute or convalescent COVID-19.

About this clone: The same CDR3 can be traced to other DNA sequences in this sample. This chain joins TRBV6-5 and TRBJ2-7; D ambiguous. The V end lost 0 bases, the J end lost 4 bases, and 7 bases lay between the germline ends. This CDR3 spans 13 amino acids. The germline CDR1 and CDR2 sequences are MNHEY and SVGAGI. The CDR3 DNA reads as TGTGCCAGCAGTTACTCGCCGAGGTACGAGCAGTACTTC. Protein: CASSYSPRYEQYF.

V gene TRBV6-5 combines with J gene TRBJ2-3; 7 bases agree with TRBD2. Germline CDR1 reads MNHEY; CDR2 reads SVGAGI. V shed 6 bases, J shed 10 bases, and the junction held 16 bases outside the gene matches. The CDR3 covers 15 residues. The CDR3 DNA reads TGTGCCAGCAGCCTACAAACTAGCGCCCGCTTTCCGCAGTATTTT. Translating gives CASSLQTSARFPQYF.

This clone was picked up a small number of times. This sequence joins TRBV5-1 and TRBJ1-1; D gene uncertain. V lost 0 bases and J 4 bases, leaving 7 bases between the germline ends. Germline-derived CDR1 and CDR2 are SGHRS and YFSETQ. The CDR3 spans 13 residues. CDR3 amino acids: CASSLGEGTEAFF. The CDR3 coding sequence is TGCGCCAGCAGCTTGGGGGAGGGCACTGAAGCTTTCTTT.

On this clone: Different DNA sequences within this sample yield the same CDR3. V and J are TRBV5-1 and TRBJ2-7; 11 nucleotides line up with TRBD2. CDR1 and CDR2 (germline): SGHRS, YFSETQ. Trimming cost V 2 bases and J 2 bases; bases outside gene matches: 3. The CDR3 has 15 residues. CDR3 sequence reads: CASSFLAGGPYEQYF. CDR3 in DNA: TGCGCCAGCAGCTTTCTAGCGGGAGGTCCCTACGAGCAGTACTTC.

CDR3 sequence (DNA): TGCAGCTCGGGGACTAGGCTCATACGAGGCAATGAGCAGTTCTTC. It yields the protein CSSGTRLIRGNEQFF. The gene calls are TRBV29-1 and TRBJ2-1; TRBD2 matches at 8 bases. This CDR3 spans 15 amino acids. Germline loops: CDR1 SQVTM, CDR2 ANQGSEA. The ends lost 8 bases at V and 6 bases at J; junction bases unmatched: 15.

As regards this clone: Different DNA sequences within this sample yield the same CDR3. The chain joins TRBV10-1 to TRBJ2-3; 9 bases match TRBD1. V dropped 8 bases and J dropped 4; count of bases not matched to a gene: 4. CDR1 WNHNN and CDR2 SYGVQD come from the germline V gene (reference sequence). This CDR3 has 13 amino acids. CDR3: CASSRQGADTQYF. Here the CDR3 DNA reads TGCGCCAGCTCTAGACAGGGGGCAGATACGCAGTATTTT.

Points on this clone: The same CDR3 can be traced to other DNA sequences in this sample. This chain connects TRBV5-1 to TRBJ1-6, with 8 bases matching TRBD1. Germline-derived CDR1 and CDR2 are SGHRS and YFSETQ. The CDR3 spans 14 residues. The trim removed 4 bases at V and 8 bases at J, leaving 5 bases unmatched. The CDR3 here is CASSLGQGDSPLHF. In DNA, the CDR3 is TGCGCCAGCAGCCTAGGACAGGGTGATTCACCCCTCCACTTT. The entire variable domain, with the rest obtained from reference TRBV5-1 and TRBJ1-6, is as follows: KAGVTQTPRYLIKTRGQQVTLSCSPISGHRSVSWYQQTPGQGLQFLFEYFSETQRNKGNFPGRFSGRQFSNSRSEMNVSTLELGDSALYLCASSLGQGDSPLHFGNGTRLTVT.

For the CDR3, the DNA is TGCGCCAGCAGCGAACCCCAGGGGTACACTGAAGCTTTCTTT. This translates into CASSEPQGYTEAFF. The V call is TRBV5-1, the J call TRBJ1-1; tentative D call: TRBD1 (6 bases). The germline CDR1 and CDR2 sequences are SGHRS and YFSETQ. The CDR3 length is 14 residues. Trimming stripped 4 bases from V and 3 bases from J, with 13 bases between.

The chain employs TRBV27 and TRBJ2-7; a possible D gene is TRBD2 (5 bases). The CDR3 extends over 15 amino acids. Germline assignment: CDR1 MNHEY and CDR2 SMNVEV (reference sequence). V lost 4 bases and J 3 bases, leaving 16 bases between the germline ends. CDR3 region: CASSSHPRGNYEQYF. The CDR3 coding sequence is TGTGCCAGCAGTTCCCACCCCCGGGGTAACTACGAGCAGTACTTC.

The chain's CDR3 is CASSIARRGIEQFF. The CDR3 nucleotides read TGTGCCAGTAGTATAGCCCGACGGGGAATAGAGCAGTTCTTC. This chain joins TRBV19 and TRBJ2-1; D may be TRBD2 (5 bases). The CDR3 spans 14 residues. Looked up from germline, CDR1 is LNHDA and CDR2 is SQIVND (reference sequence). V lost 1 base and J 10 bases, leaving 14 bases between the germline ends. Full variable domain (remainder filled in from reference TRBV19 and TRBJ2-1): DGGITQSPKYLFRKEGQNVTLSCEQNLNHDAMYWYRQDPGQGLRLIYYSQIVNDFQKGDIAEGYSVSREKKESFPLTVTSAQKNPTAFYLCASSIARRGIEQFFGPGTRLTVL.

V is TRBV28 and J is TRBJ1-2, with 12 bases lining up with TRBD1. The CDR3 is made up of 15 amino acids. In germline, CDR1 is MDHEN, CDR2 SYDVKM. V was pared by 11 bases and J by 5 bases, with 12 bases of the junction left unmatched. CDR3 sequence reads: CAGGTGGASGYGYTF. The CDR3 region has the DNA TGTGCCGGCGGGACAGGGGGCGCCTCTGGTTATGGCTACACCTTC.

This clone came up once. This rearrangement joins TRBV9 to TRBJ2-3, with D maybe TRBD1 (6 bases). The V end was cut by 3 bases, the J end by 0 bases, with 11 bases between. The germline gives CDR1 SGDLS, CDR2 YYNGEE. The CDR3 contains 15 residues. In nucleotides, the CDR3 is TGTGCCAGCAGCGGGGGCAGGGGAAGCACAGATACGCAGTATTTT. This translates into CASSGGRGSTDTQYF.

This sequence joins TRBV28 and TRBJ2-7, with D uncertain. This CDR3 is built from 13 residues. The V gene's germline CDR1 is MDHEN and CDR2 SYDVKM. V lost 7 bases, J lost 0 bases, and 10 bases lay in between. CDR3 DNA: TGTGCCAGCAATCCCGGAGCCTCCTACGAGCAGTACTTC. The encoded protein is CASNPGASYEQYF.

This clone was counted between two and nine times. The genes are TRBV7-3 and TRBJ2-1; TRBD2 matches 8 bases. Trimming removed 5 bases from V and 15 bases from J; junction bases left unmatched: 12. The CDR3 spans 13 residues. Germline V CDR1 and CDR2: SGHTA, FQGTGA. CDR3 residues: CASSALAGGHSFF. The CDR3 DNA reads TGTGCCAGCAGCGCCCTAGCGGGTGGCCATTCGTTCTTC.

This sequence joins TRBV30 and TRBJ1-5; TRBD1 is a possible D gene (5 bases). This CDR3 has 14 amino acids. Trimming took off 2 bases at V and 0 bases at J, with 8 bases between the two ends. The germline gives CDR1 GTSNPN, CDR2 SVGIG (reference sequence). In DNA, the CDR3 is TGTGCCTGGAGTCGACAGCATAGCAATCAGCCCCAGCATTTT. Protein product: CAWSRQHSNQPQHF.

The chain is built from TRBV6-4 and TRBJ2-1, with 10 bases identical to TRBD1. V lost 10 bases and J lost 9; bases outside the gene matches: 6. CDR1 and CDR2 from the germline V gene are MRHNA and SNTAGT. The length of the CDR3 is 12 residues. The chain's CDR3 is CATGQGGTEQFF. The CDR3, as DNA: TGTGCCACTGGACAGGGGGGAACTGAGCAGTTCTTC.